The rows below give T cell receptor beta chains drawn from one sample of a study of T cell repertoires in cytomegalovirus infection. TCRdb re-called the reads through MiXCR, storing one row per CDR3 protein. Of hundreds of thousands of distinct CDR3 sequences in the sample, roughly 24% were seen once. The sample comprised CD8+ T cells from PBMCs. The receptors were gathered from a human donor in good health (CMV status not recorded). Some clones in this sample may be carry-over from other donors' samples. Each CDR3 is given with its conserved first and last residue. Each record gives: J gene, D gene, V gene, CDR3 protein. The D gene is left open where the match is weak.

j_gene: TRBJ2-3
d_gene: TRBD2
v_gene: TRBV12-3/TRBV12-4
CDR3aa: CASSLGRLAGGPVSDTQYF

j_gene: TRBJ1-2
d_gene: TRBD1
v_gene: TRBV28
CDR3aa: CASSWTGNNYGYTF

j_gene: TRBJ2-1
d_gene: .
v_gene: TRBV19
CDR3aa: CASSIRPAGVNEQFF

j_gene: TRBJ2-2
d_gene: .
v_gene: TRBV6-2/TRBV6-3
CDR3aa: CASSYHPNTGELFF

j_gene: TRBJ2-1
d_gene: TRBD1
v_gene: TRBV14
CDR3aa: CASSHRTGTLNEQFF

j_gene: TRBJ2-5
d_gene: .
v_gene: TRBV14
CDR3aa: CASSQVGTQYF

j_gene: TRBJ2-6
d_gene: .
v_gene: TRBV7-9
CDR3aa: CASSLPRTPISGANVLTF

j_gene: TRBJ2-1
d_gene: .
v_gene: TRBV7-8
CDR3aa: CASRQDLRERYNEQFF

j_gene: TRBJ2-2
d_gene: .
v_gene: TRBV7-3
CDR3aa: CAIWDLAGGELFF

j_gene: TRBJ1-5
d_gene: .
v_gene: TRBV7-2
CDR3aa: CASSLAREKSNQPQHF

j_gene: TRBJ2-1
d_gene: .
v_gene: TRBV5-5
CDR3aa: CASSLRVGWREQFF

j_gene: TRBJ1-1
d_gene: .
v_gene: TRBV28
CDR3aa: CATSLYAGHWNTEAFF

j_gene: TRBJ2-1
d_gene: .
v_gene: TRBV12-3/TRBV12-4
CDR3aa: CASSFARGEQFF

j_gene: TRBJ1-1
d_gene: .
v_gene: TRBV6-2/TRBV6-3
CDR3aa: CASSYLTGDILLNTEAFF

j_gene: TRBJ1-4
d_gene: .
v_gene: TRBV7-9
CDR3aa: CASSSRDGLGYEKLFF

j_gene: TRBJ1-2
d_gene: .
v_gene: TRBV7-2
CDR3aa: CASSLAREGDYGYTF

j_gene: TRBJ1-2
d_gene: TRBD1
v_gene: TRBV7-9
CDR3aa: CASSTTGRDGYGYTF

j_gene: TRBJ1-5
d_gene: .
v_gene: TRBV6-6
CDR3aa: CASSYDRSFNQPQHF

j_gene: TRBJ1-5
d_gene: TRBD1
v_gene: TRBV19
CDR3aa: CASSIDLQGSNQPQHF

j_gene: TRBJ2-2
d_gene: .
v_gene: TRBV7-6
CDR3aa: CASRANGFTGELFF

j_gene: TRBJ2-3
d_gene: TRBD1
v_gene: TRBV19
CDR3aa: CASTAQRGQGADTQYF

j_gene: TRBJ2-4
d_gene: .
v_gene: TRBV2
CDR3aa: CASITSRVEENIQYF

j_gene: TRBJ2-7
d_gene: .
v_gene: TRBV19
CDR3aa: CASSLQESYEQYF

j_gene: TRBJ1-2
d_gene: TRBD1
v_gene: TRBV7-2
CDR3aa: CASSAQRTGGLKGYTF

j_gene: TRBJ1-1
d_gene: TRBD1
v_gene: TRBV6-6
CDR3aa: CASRGGQEFGITEAFF

j_gene: TRBJ2-5
d_gene: .
v_gene: TRBV7-4
CDR3aa: CASSSTGTLTETQYF

j_gene: TRBJ1-2
d_gene: .
v_gene: TRBV6-5
CDR3aa: CASSYFGTNYGYTF

j_gene: TRBJ1-1
d_gene: TRBD1
v_gene: TRBV7-2
CDR3aa: CASSLDGQGWVAFF

j_gene: TRBJ2-2
d_gene: .
v_gene: TRBV4-2
CDR3aa: CASSQDLGAGTGELFF

j_gene: TRBJ2-1
d_gene: .
v_gene: TRBV5-1
CDR3aa: CASSSLSGPYNEQFF

j_gene: TRBJ2-1
d_gene: .
v_gene: TRBV7-9
CDR3aa: CASSLLDNEQFF

j_gene: TRBJ2-1
d_gene: .
v_gene: TRBV5-6
CDR3aa: CASSLGGFHEQFF

j_gene: TRBJ1-5
d_gene: .
v_gene: TRBV6-2/TRBV6-3
CDR3aa: CASSPSGVFNQPQHF

j_gene: TRBJ2-1
d_gene: .
v_gene: TRBV28
CDR3aa: CASSRGRELGNEQFF

j_gene: TRBJ1-1
d_gene: .
v_gene: TRBV2
CDR3aa: CASPQGRTEAFF

j_gene: TRBJ2-7
d_gene: TRBD1
v_gene: TRBV7-2
CDR3aa: CASSPSPGQGSYEQYF

j_gene: TRBJ1-5
d_gene: .
v_gene: TRBV12-3/TRBV12-4
CDR3aa: CASKTRGNQPQHF

j_gene: TRBJ1-2
d_gene: TRBD1
v_gene: TRBV7-6
CDR3aa: CASSPGQGPTNYGYTF

j_gene: TRBJ1-1
d_gene: .
v_gene: TRBV19
CDR3aa: CASSHQGNTEAFF

j_gene: TRBJ2-7
d_gene: TRBD1
v_gene: TRBV18
CDR3aa: CASSPPDRVLYEQYF

j_gene: TRBJ1-4
d_gene: TRBD1
v_gene: TRBV7-2
CDR3aa: CASSLEAGGVLNEKLFF

j_gene: TRBJ2-1
d_gene: TRBD2
v_gene: TRBV20-1
CDR3aa: CSARGLAGAITYNEQFF

j_gene: TRBJ2-2
d_gene: .
v_gene: TRBV6-2/TRBV6-3
CDR3aa: CATVPLGRSNTGELFF

j_gene: TRBJ1-6
d_gene: .
v_gene: TRBV27
CDR3aa: CASSLGPGTYNSPLHF

j_gene: TRBJ2-2
d_gene: TRBD1
v_gene: TRBV18
CDR3aa: CASSPRDSRNTGELFF

j_gene: TRBJ1-2
d_gene: TRBD1
v_gene: TRBV20-1
CDR3aa: CSARDNRGQNYGYTF

j_gene: TRBJ1-1
d_gene: .
v_gene: TRBV29-1
CDR3aa: CSVDVQKNTEAFF

j_gene: TRBJ1-2
d_gene: TRBD1
v_gene: TRBV28
CDR3aa: CASSLSLQGASGYTF

j_gene: TRBJ1-2
d_gene: TRBD1
v_gene: TRBV7-2
CDR3aa: CASSTRQGAPYGYTF

j_gene: TRBJ2-1
d_gene: TRBD1
v_gene: TRBV28
CDR3aa: CASSRGQGWYNEQFF